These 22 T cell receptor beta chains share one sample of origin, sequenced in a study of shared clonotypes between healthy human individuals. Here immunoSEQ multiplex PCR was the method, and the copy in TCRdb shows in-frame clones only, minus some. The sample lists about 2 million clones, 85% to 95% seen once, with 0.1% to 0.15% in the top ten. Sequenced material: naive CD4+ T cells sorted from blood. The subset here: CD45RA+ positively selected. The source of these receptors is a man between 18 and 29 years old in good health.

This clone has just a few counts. CDR3 residues: CASSLEFYEQYF. The CDR3 nucleotides read TGTGCCAGCAGCTTAGAATTCTACGAGCAGTACTTC. The chain uses TRBV11-2 and TRBJ2-7; D remains ambiguous. V lost 0 bases to trimming and J lost 3 bases, with 3 bases between them. CDR3 length equals 12 residues. Per the germline V gene, CDR1 is SGHAT and CDR2 is FQNNGV.

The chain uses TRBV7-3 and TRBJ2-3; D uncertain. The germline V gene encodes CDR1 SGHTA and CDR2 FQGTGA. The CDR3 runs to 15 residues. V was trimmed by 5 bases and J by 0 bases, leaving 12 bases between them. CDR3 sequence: CASSATGHSTDTQYF. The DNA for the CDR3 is TGTGCCAGCAGCGCGACGGGCCATAGCACAGATACGCAGTATTTT.

For the CDR3, the DNA is TGTGCCTGGAGTGTACTAAGAGGGACGGGTGGCTACACCTTC. This codes for CAWSVLRGTGGYTF. The chain couples TRBV30 to TRBJ1-2, with D possibly TRBD1 on 5 matching bases. The CDR3 totals 14 residues. Trimming shortened V by 0 bases and J by 7 bases, and 15 bases separated the two germline ends. CDR1 is GTSNPN and CDR2 is SVGIG in the germline V gene (reference sequence).

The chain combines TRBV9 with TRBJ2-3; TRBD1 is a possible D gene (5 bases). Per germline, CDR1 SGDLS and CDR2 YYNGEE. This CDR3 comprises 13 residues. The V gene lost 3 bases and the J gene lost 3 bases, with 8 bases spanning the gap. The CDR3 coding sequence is TGTGCCAGCAGCGGCAGGGCGACAGATACGCAGTATTTT. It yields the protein CASSGRATDTQYF.

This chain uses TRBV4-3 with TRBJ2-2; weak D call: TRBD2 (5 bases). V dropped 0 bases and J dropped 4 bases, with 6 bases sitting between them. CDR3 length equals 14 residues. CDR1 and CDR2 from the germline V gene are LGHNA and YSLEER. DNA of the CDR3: TGCGCCAGCAGCCAAGAGGAGGCCACCGGGGAGCTGTTTTTT. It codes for CASSQEEATGELFF.

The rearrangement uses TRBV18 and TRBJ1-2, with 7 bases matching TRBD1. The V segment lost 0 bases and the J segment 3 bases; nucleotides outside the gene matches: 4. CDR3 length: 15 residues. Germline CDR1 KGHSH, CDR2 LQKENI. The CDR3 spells CASSPPTGSDYGYTF. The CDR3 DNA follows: TGTGCCAGCTCACCACCGACAGGGTCCGACTATGGCTACACCTTC.

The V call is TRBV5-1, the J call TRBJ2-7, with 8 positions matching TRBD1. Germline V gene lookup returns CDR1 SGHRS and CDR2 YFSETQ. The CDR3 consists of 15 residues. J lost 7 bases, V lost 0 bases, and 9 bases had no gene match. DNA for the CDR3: TGCGCCAGCAGCTTGGCGGGACAGGTTAGTCGGGAGCAGTACTTC. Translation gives CASSLAGQVSREQYF.

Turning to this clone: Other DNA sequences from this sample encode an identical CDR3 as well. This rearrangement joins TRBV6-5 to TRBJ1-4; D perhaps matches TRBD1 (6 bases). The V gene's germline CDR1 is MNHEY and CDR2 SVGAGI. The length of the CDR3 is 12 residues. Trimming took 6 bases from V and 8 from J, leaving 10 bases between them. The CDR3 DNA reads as TGTGCCAGCAGCCTCGACAGGGAAAAACTGTTTTTT. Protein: CASSLDREKLFF.

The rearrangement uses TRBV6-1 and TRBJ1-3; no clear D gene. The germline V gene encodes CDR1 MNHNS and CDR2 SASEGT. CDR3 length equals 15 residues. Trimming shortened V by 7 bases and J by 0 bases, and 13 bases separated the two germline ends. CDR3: CASNPQPRSGNTIYF. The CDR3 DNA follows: TGTGCCAGCAACCCCCAACCCCGCTCTGGAAACACCATATATTTT.

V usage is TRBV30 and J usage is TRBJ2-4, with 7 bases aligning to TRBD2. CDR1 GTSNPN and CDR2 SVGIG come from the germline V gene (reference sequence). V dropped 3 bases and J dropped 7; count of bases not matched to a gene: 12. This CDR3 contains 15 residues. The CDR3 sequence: CAWRRLAASGNIQYF. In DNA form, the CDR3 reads TGTGCCTGGAGAAGGCTAGCGGCCTCAGGGAACATTCAGTACTTC.

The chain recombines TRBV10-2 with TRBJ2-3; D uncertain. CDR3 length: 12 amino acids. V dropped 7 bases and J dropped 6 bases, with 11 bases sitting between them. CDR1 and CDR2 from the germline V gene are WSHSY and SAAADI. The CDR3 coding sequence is TGCGCCAGCACCGCCCGGGCGGATACGCAGTATTTT. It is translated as CASTARADTQYF.

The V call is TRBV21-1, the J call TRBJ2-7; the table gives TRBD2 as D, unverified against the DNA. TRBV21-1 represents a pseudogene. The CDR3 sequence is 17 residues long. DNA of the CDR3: TGTGCCAGCAGCAAAGCTTTAGGGACTAGCGGGAGTACCGAGCAGTACTTC. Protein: CASSKALGTSGSTEQYF.

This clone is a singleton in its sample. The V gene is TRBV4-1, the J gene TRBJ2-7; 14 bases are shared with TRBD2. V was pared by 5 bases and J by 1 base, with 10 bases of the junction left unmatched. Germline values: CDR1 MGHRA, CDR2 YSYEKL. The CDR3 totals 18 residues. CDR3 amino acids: CASSYKTSGRAESYEQYF. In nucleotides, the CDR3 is TGCGCCAGCAGCTACAAGACTAGCGGGAGGGCCGAATCCTACGAGCAGTACTTC.

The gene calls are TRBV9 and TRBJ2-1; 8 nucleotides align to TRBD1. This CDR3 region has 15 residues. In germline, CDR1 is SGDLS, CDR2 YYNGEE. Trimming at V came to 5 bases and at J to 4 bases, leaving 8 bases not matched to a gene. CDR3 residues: CASSATGGQYNEQFF. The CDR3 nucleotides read TGTGCCAGCAGTGCTACAGGGGGTCAATACAATGAGCAGTTCTTC. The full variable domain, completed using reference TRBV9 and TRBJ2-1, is DSGVTQTPKHLITATGQRVTLRCSPRSGDLSVYWYQQSLDQGLQFLIQYYNGEERAKGNILERFSAQQFPDLHSELNLSSLELGDSALYFCASSATGGQYNEQFFGPGTRLTVL.

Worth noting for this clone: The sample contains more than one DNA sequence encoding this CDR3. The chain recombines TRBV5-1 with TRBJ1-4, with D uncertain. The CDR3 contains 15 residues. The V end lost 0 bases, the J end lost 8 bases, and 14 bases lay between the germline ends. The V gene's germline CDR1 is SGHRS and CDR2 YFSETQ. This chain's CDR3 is CASSLAGGDGEKLFF. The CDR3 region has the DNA TGCGCCAGCAGCTTGGCCGGAGGAGATGGCGAAAAACTGTTTTTT.

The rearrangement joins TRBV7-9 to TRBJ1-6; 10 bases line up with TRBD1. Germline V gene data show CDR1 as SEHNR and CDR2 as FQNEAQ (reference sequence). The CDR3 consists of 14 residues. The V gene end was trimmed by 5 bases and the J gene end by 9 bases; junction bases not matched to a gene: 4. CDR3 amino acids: CASSGQGGSSPLHF. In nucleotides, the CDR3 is TGTGCCAGCAGCGGACAGGGGGGTAGTTCACCCCTCCACTTT.

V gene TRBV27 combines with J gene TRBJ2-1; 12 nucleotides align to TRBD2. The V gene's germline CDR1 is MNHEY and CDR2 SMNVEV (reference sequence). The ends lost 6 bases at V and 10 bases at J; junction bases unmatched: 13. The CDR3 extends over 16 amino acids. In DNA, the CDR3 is TGTGCCAGCAGGCATATACTAGCGGGAGGATTAGGGGAGCAGTTCTTC. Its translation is CASRHILAGGLGEQFF.

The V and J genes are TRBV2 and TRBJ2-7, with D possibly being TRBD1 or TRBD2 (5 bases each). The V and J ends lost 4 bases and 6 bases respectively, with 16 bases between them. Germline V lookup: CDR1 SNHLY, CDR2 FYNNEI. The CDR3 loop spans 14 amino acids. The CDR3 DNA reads TGTGCCAGCAGTGGGACCGGGGATGGGGGCGAGCAGTACTTC. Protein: CASSGTGDGGEQYF. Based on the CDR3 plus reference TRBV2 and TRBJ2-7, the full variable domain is EPEVTQTPSHQVTQMGQEVILRCVPISNHLYFYWYRQILGQKVEFLVSFYNNEISEKSEIFDDQFSVERPDGSNFTLKIRSTKLEDSAMYFCASSGTGDGGEQYFGPGTRLTVT.

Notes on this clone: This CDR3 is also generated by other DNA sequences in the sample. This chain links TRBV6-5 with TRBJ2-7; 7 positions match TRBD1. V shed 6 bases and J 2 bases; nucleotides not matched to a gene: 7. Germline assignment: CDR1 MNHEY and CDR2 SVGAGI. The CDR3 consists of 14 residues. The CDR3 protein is CASRPLGQTYEQYF. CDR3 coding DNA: TGTGCCAGCAGACCCTTGGGACAGACCTACGAGCAGTACTTC.

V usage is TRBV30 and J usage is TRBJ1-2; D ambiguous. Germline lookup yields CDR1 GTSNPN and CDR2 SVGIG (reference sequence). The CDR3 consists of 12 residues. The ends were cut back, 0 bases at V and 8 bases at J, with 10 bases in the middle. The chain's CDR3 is CAWSVDGRGYTF. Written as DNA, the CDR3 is TGTGCCTGGAGTGTAGACGGCCGAGGCTACACCTTC. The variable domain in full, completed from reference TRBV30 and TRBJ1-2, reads SQTIHQWPATLVQPVGSPLSLECTVEGTSNPNLYWYRQAAGRGLQLLFYSVGIGQISSEVPQNLSASRPQDRQFILSSKKLLLSDSGFYLCAWSVDGRGYTFGSGTRLTVV.

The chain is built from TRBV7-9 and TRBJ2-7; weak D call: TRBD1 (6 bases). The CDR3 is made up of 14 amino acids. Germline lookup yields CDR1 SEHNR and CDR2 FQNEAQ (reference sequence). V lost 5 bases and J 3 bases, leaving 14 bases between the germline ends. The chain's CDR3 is CASSAQGISYEQYF. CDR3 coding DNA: TGTGCCAGCAGCGCACAGGGAATAAGCTACGAGCAGTACTTC.

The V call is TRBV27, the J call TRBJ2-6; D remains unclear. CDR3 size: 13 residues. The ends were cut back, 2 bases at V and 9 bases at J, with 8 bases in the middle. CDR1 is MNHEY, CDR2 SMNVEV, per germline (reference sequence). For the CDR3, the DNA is TGTGCCAGCAGTTTAGATGGCTTCAACGTCCTGACTTTC. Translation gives CASSLDGFNVLTF.